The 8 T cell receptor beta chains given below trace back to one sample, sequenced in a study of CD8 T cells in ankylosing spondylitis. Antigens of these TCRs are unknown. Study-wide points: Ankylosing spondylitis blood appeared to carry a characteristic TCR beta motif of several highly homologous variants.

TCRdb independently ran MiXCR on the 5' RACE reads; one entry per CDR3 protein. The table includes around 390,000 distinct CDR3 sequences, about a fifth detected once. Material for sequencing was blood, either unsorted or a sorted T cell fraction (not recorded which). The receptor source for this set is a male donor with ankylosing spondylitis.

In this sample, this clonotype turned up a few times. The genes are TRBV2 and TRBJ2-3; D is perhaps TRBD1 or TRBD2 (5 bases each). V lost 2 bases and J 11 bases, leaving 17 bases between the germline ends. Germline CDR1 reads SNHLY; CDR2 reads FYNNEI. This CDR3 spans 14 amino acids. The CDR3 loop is CASSELAGARGQYF. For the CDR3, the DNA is TGTGCCAGCAGTGAATTGGCCGGGGCCCGCGGGCAGTATTTT.

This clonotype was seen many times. CDR3 nucleotides: TGTGCCAGCAGCCGAGCGGGAGGTCCAGCCTACGAGCAGTACTTC. It specifies CASSRAGGPAYEQYF. The V gene is TRBV4-2, the J gene TRBJ2-7; 9 bases agree with TRBD2. The CDR3 loop spans 15 amino acids. V dropped 4 bases and J dropped 2; count of bases not matched to a gene: 6. Germline CDR1 and CDR2: LGHNA and YNFKEQ.

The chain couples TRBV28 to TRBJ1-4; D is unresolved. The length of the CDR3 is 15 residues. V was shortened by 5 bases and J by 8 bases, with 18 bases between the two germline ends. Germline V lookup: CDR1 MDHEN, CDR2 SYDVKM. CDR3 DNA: TGTGCCAGCAGTCGGCCCGAGGAACGGCGGGAAAAACTGTTTTTT. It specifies CASSRPEERREKLFF.

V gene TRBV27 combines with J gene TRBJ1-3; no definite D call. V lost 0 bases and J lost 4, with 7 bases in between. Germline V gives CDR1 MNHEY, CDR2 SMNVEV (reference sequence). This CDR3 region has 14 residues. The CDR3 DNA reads TGTGCCAGCAGTTTATCGGGAGTCGGAAACACCATATATTTT. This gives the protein CASSLSGVGNTIYF.

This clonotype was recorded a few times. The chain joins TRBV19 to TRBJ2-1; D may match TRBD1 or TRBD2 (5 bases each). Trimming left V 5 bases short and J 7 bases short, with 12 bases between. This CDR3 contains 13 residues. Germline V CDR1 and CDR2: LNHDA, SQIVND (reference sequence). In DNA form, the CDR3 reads TGTGCCAGTAGTGGGTCCGAGGGGAATGAGCAGTTCTTC. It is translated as CASSGSEGNEQFF.

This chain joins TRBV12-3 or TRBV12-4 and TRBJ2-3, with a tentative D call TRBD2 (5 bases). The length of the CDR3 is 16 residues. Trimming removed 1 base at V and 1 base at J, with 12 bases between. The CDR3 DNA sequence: TGTGCCAGCAGTTTAGTGTCGGGGATAGGCACAGATACGCAGTATTTT. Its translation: CASSLVSGIGTDTQYF.

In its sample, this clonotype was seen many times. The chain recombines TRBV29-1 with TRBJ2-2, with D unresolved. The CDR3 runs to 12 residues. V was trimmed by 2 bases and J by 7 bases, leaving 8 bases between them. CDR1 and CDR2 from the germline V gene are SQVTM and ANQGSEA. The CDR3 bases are TGCAGCGTTGAAAGGCAGGTCGGGGAGCTGTTTTTT. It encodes CSVERQVGELFF.

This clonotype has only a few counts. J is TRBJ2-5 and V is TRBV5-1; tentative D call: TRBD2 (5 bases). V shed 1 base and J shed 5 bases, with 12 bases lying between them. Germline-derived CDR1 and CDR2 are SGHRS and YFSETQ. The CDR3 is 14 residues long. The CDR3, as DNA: TGCGCCAGCAGCTTGACGAGGGTTCTGGAGACCCAGTACTTC. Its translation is CASSLTRVLETQYF.